This T cell receptor beta chain was documented in a study of technical replicates of blood from several donors. The repertoire was sequenced with immunoSEQ multiplex PCR; TCRdb's copy has only in-frame clones and lacks some. Of almost 85,000 clones listed, approximately 97% are singletons. V was cut by 3 bases and J by 2 bases, with 14 bases left in between. Germline V CDR1 and CDR2: MDHEN, SYDVKM. The length of the CDR3 is 15 residues. V and J are TRBV28 and TRBJ2-7, with D hard to call. The sequenced sample consisted of T cells isolated from PBMCs. This clonotype originated in a human donor in good health. CDR3 residues: CASSLSQQVTYEQYF. The CDR3 DNA is TGTGCCAGCAGTTTGAGCCAGCAGGTCACCTACGAGCAGTACTTC.